The rows below give T cell receptor beta chains drawn from one sample of a study of Graves' ophthalmopathy and Graves' hyperthyroidism. Each CDR3 protein is one row after TCRdb ran MiXCR on the multiplex PCR reads. The sample consists of approximately 160,000 distinct CDR3 sequences, 30% to 45% of them appearing once. Sequenced: peripheral blood. These receptors were obtained from a woman in her thirties or forties with Graves' ophthalmopathy. CDR3s include the opening cysteine and the closing phenylalanine or tryptophan. A D gene is named only where the DNA matches it firmly. The size of a clone is reported for some rows only, either as once, few or many, or as a class for expanded clones.

NA TRBD2 TRBJ2-5 TRBV11-1 TGTGCCAGCAGCGCCCCCCAAGGGGCGGGGGGTAAAGAGACCCAGTACTTC CASSAPQGAGGKETQYF
few NA TRBJ1-1 TRBV7-8 TGTGCCAGCAGCTCACGCAGAGACCTTATTCCGGCTTTCTTT CASSSRRDLIPAFF
many NA TRBJ2-6 TRBV6-5 TGTGCCAGCAGTTTCGCACACTCTGGGGCCAACGTCCTGACTTTC CASSFAHSGANVLTF
many NA TRBJ1-1 TRBV7-3 TGTGCCAGCAGCGAAAACGCGGCAGGGATTGGGACTGAAGCTTTCTTT CASSENAAGIGTEAFF
few NA TRBJ2-3 TRBV12-3/TRBV12-4 TGTGCCAGCCGCGAATCGGACCTAGCGTCTTATACGCAGTATTTT CASRESDLASYTQYF
many NA TRBJ1-2 TRBV30 TGTGCCTGGGGCCTCACAGGGCTTAACTATGGCTACACCTTC CAWGLTGLNYGYTF
NA TRBD2 TRBJ2-5 TRBV2 TGTGCCAGCAGGCTTCTAGCGGGAGTCGAGACCCAGTACTTC CASRLLAGVETQYF
many NA TRBJ2-5 TRBV6-5 TGTGCCAGCAGTTCCACCCTATTTGGAGCGGAGCAAGAGACCCAGTACTTC CASSSTLFGAEQETQYF
many NA TRBJ2-7 TRBV10-3 TGTGCCATCAGTGACCCCGGCACAGGCCAGACCTACGAGCAGTACTTC CAISDPGTGQTYEQYF
once NA TRBJ1-6 TRBV12-5 TGTGCTAGTGGTTTGGACGGACTGAGCAATTCACCCCTCCACTTT CASGLDGLSNSPLHF
many NA TRBJ1-2 TRBV28 TGTGCCAGCAGTTTAGAGGGGTTCGGAGGCTACACCTTC CASSLEGFGGYTF
NA NA TRBJ2-5 TRBV6-1 TGTGCCAGCCGGAGGGGGACTGAAGAGACCCAGTACTTC CASRRGTEETQYF
many TRBD2 TRBJ2-7 TRBV6-2/TRBV6-3 TGTGCCAGCAGATCGACCAAAGCGGGACTAACTTTACGGGAGCAGTACTTC CASRSTKAGLTLREQYF
many TRBD1 TRBJ2-5 TRBV5-4 TGTGCCAGCAGCCCGGGACAGGGGGTTCGAGAGACCCAGTACTTC CASSPGQGVRETQYF
many NA TRBJ2-7 TRBV7-3 TGTGCCAGCAGCTTAAGTGGGGGAGATGGCTACGAGCAGTACTTC CASSLSGGDGYEQYF
many NA TRBJ2-7 TRBV29-1 TGCAGCGTTGTACCGGGACAAAGCTCCTACGAGCAGTACTTC CSVVPGQSSYEQYF
many TRBD1 TRBJ1-5 TRBV28 TGTGCCAGCAGTCCCACGGACAGGGGCCAGCCCCAGCATTTT CASSPTDRGQPQHF
NA NA TRBJ2-7 TRBV11-1 TGTGCCAGCAGCCCTTCAGGGTCCGCGGTGGGGGACGAGCAGTACTTC CASSPSGSAVGDEQYF
NA TRBD1 TRBJ2-7 TRBV27 TGTGCCAGAAACTGGGGAACAGGGGGATCCTACGAGCAGTACTTC CARNWGTGGSYEQYF
many NA TRBJ1-6 TRBV5-1 TGCGCCAGCAGCTTGGGATCAGTTGCGGACTCACCCCTCCACTTT CASSLGSVADSPLHF
many NA TRBJ1-2 TRBV6-5 TGTGCCAGCAAAGAGCCTTTAGGTGGCTACACCTTC CASKEPLGGYTF
NA NA TRBJ2-7 TRBV6-2/TRBV6-3 TGTGCCAGCAGTTACGGGCAAGCTTACTACGAGCAGTACTTC CASSYGQAYYEQYF
NA NA TRBJ2-2 TRBV6-2/TRBV6-3 TGTGCCAGCGGAGCCGCCCCCGGGGAGCTGTTTTTT CASGAAPGELFF
NA TRBD1 TRBJ2-4 TRBV20-1 TGCAGTGCTAGACCCCCGGACAGGTTGAACATTCAGTACTTC CSARPPDRLNIQYF
many NA TRBJ2-7 TRBV2 TGTGCCAGCAGTGAGGCCGGGACGGAGTACGAGCAGTACTTC CASSEAGTEYEQYF